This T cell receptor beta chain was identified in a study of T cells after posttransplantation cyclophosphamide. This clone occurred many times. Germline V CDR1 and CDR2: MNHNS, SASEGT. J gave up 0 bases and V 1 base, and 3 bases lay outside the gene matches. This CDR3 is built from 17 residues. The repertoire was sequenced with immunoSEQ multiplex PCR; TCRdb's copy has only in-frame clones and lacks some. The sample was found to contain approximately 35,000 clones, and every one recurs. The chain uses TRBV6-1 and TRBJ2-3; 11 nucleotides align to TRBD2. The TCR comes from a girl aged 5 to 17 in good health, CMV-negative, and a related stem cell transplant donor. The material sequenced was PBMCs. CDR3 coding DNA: TGTGCCAGCAGTGAAGTCCTAGCGGGAGGAAGCACAGATACGCAGTATTTT. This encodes CASSEVLAGGSTDTQYF.